The T cell receptor beta chain under discussion was sequenced for a study of T-cell reconstitution after alpha-beta-depleted transplantation in children. Unique molecular identifiers were incorporated when the TCRbeta library was constructed. TCRdb processed the PCR reads anew with MiXCR; each CDR3 protein has one entry. The repertoire holds some 390,000 distinct CDR3 sequences, with over 20% as singletons. The V segment lost 8 bases and the J segment 3 bases; nucleotides outside the gene matches: 16. This CDR3 region has 19 residues. The receptor was derived from a human donor who donated a stem cell graft to a child with acute myeloid leukemia. The chain recombines TRBV12-3 or TRBV12-4 with TRBJ2-1; 13 bases fit TRBD2. This material consisted of PBMCs from the stem cell graft donor, taken from the stem cell graft. The CDR3 region has the DNA TGTGCCAGCTGTGGAGGACTAGCGGGGGAGGGAGGGGTCTACAATGAGCAGTTCTTC. Residues: CASCGGLAGEGGVYNEQFF.